The rows below give T cell receptor beta chains drawn from one sample of a study of molecular identifiers for immune sequencing clone quantification. TCRdb reprocessed the PCR reads with MiXCR, giving one entry per CDR3 protein. Of fewer than 350,000 distinct CDR3 sequences in the sample, 20% to 25% were seen once. Material for sequencing was naive CD8+ T cells from blood, with Jurkat cell RNA spiked in. The receptors derive from a human donor in good health. Some libraries in this study had Jurkat cell RNA spiked in. Both conserved end residues are trimmed from each CDR3. The D gene is left open where the match is weak. Expanded clones are given a class, and other clones once, few, many or no size at all.

j_call d_call v_call clone_size cdr3_aa
TRBJ2-3 TRBD1 TRBV2 many ASSPTGQGMGTQY
TRBJ2-3 . TRBV4-3 . ASSQDRTSIVQYTQY
TRBJ2-7 . TRBV28 many ASSLITRQYRYEQY
TRBJ2-3 . TRBV2 many ASSEPSPVKKPASYTDTQY
TRBJ2-2 . TRBV6-6 many ASSYVTGELF
TRBJ2-7 TRBD1 TRBV2 . ANSTGASQYEQY
TRBJ1-5 . TRBV7-6 many AIRIPPSVAPGPRNQPQH
TRBJ2-4 TRBD2 TRBV4-3 few ASSLGLAGGPGKNIQY
TRBJ2-4 . TRBV2 many ASSELASQDIQY
TRBJ2-3 . TRBV12-5 many ASGLYMGDTQY
TRBJ2-3 TRBD2 TRBV9 many ASSVEVAGATDTQY
TRBJ2-3 TRBD2 TRBV9 many ASSPAGEGADTQY
TRBJ2-1 . TRBV6-2/TRBV6-3 . ASSFTEPNEQF
TRBJ2-7 TRBD1 TRBV19 few ASSWGATGPLTEQY
TRBJ2-7 . TRBV4-2 many ASSQAPYEQY
TRBJ2-3 . TRBV7-2 many ASSPDIYTQY
TRBJ1-1 TRBD1 TRBV2 few ASSEAGQRNTEAF
TRBJ2-7 TRBD1 TRBV29-1 many STGTGISYEQY
TRBJ1-5 TRBD1 TRBV2 many ASEPGQGAHSNQPQH
TRBJ2-7 TRBD2 TRBV9 many ASSVAGTSWNEQY
TRBJ2-7 . TRBV11-1 many ASSTSHIEQY
TRBJ2-5 . TRBV3-1 . ASSQDLGSETQY
TRBJ2-3 . TRBV10-3 . AISDLALQGTDTQY
TRBJ1-2 . TRBV27 many ASSFSLGQYYGYT
TRBJ1-5 . TRBV4-1 many ASSQDEQSNQPQH
TRBJ1-1 . TRBV7-9 . ASRGGAMNTEAF
TRBJ2-7 . TRBV4-3 many ASSQDGRSFVYEQY
TRBJ2-3 . TRBV7-9 many ASSHPLQGSDTQY
TRBJ2-7 TRBD1 TRBV7-9 many ASSSTGGEQY
TRBJ2-5 . TRBV28 many ASSSSRHSVLQETQY
TRBJ2-5 . TRBV5-1 many ASSSRGYSGETQY
TRBJ2-3 TRBD1 TRBV25-1 many ASRPGQSTDTQY
TRBJ2-1 . TRBV29-1 . SVEEGQYNEQS
TRBJ2-2 . TRBV7-2 many ASSSEITGELF
TRBJ2-4 TRBD1 TRBV3-1 . ASSSGQPNIQY
TRBJ1-5 . TRBV4-1 few ASSQDLWAGFSNQPQH
TRBJ1-1 . TRBV6-2/TRBV6-3 few ASSPSGGRNTEAF
TRBJ1-3 . TRBV6-2/TRBV6-3 . ASSYIGSGNAIY
TRBJ2-7 . TRBV29-1 many SVENPGTENYEQY
TRBJ1-2 TRBD1 TRBV12-3/TRBV12-4 few ASSSGTGGEGNYGYT
TRBJ2-2 TRBD2 TRBV10-3 . ATLAGDNTGELF
TRBJ2-7 . TRBV10-3 . AISEGGFYEQY
TRBJ2-7 . TRBV27 few ASRDTDTYEQY
TRBJ2-7 TRBD1 TRBV28 many ASSQFGQGYEQY
TRBJ1-4 . TRBV5-4 few AGSLGGGAATNEKLF
TRBJ2-7 . TRBV19 few ASNEGTHEQY
TRBJ2-7 . TRBV30 many AWSGGTYEQY
TRBJ2-7 TRBD2 TRBV10-2 many ASRQRGTAYEQY
TRBJ2-1 . TRBV27 . ATRRFEGHNEQF
TRBJ1-1 TRBD1 TRBV2 many ASRRQGRTEAF
TRBJ2-7 . TRBV29-1 many SVADEGYEQY
TRBJ1-1 TRBD1 TRBV5-6 few ASSLDRVRTEAF
TRBJ2-7 TRBD1 TRBV4-3 many ASSQWTGSGEQY
TRBJ1-5 . TRBV30 many AWTSGGSNQPQH
TRBJ2-5 . TRBV29-1 many SVLQKETQY
TRBJ2-5 . TRBV5-6 few ASSLWFGGMETQY
TRBJ2-7 TRBD2 TRBV4-3 many ASSHLAGGAYEQY